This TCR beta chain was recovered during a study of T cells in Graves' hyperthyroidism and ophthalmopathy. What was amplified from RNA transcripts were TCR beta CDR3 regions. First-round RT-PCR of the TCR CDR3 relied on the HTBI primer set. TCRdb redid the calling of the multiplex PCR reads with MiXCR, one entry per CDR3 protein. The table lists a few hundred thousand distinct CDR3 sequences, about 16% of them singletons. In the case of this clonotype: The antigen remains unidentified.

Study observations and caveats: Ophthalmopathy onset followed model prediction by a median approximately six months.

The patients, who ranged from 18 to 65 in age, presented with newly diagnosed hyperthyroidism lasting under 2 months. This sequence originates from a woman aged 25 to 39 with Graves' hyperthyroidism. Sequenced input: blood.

CDR3 DNA: TGCAGTGCTAGAGATTGGGCCTCCCGGAGCGGGAGGGCTGATGAGCAGTTCTTC. Translating it yields CSARDWASRSGRADEQFF. The rearrangement uses TRBV20-1 and TRBJ2-1, with 10 bases fitting TRBD2. The CDR3 totals 18 residues. Germline values: CDR1 DFQATT, CDR2 SNEGSKA (reference sequence). V shed 0 bases and J 8 bases; nucleotides not matched to a gene: 16.